The T cell receptor beta chain described here comes from a study of CD8+CD57+ T cells in acquired aplastic anemia. Study-level information: DNA from sorted CD4+ and CD8+ cells averaged around 3 ug. The study, taken as a whole, reports: Patients and controls shared 25 to 30 CD8+ CDR3 sequences, which appeared highly expressed in patients and within their immunodominant clones.

The V gene's germline CDR1 is ENHRY and CDR2 SYGVKD. Trimming removed 10 bases at V and 1 base at J, with 12 bases between. The CDR3 loop spans 13 amino acids. This clonotype was counted once. What it binds is unknown. Sequenced patients had shown CD8+CD57+ cell expansion by flow cytometry. All patients had severe acquired aplastic anemia. Untreated patients provided the blood samples, with no therapy given before sampling. Genomic DNA, the template, was used for profiling of the TCR beta VDJ and CDR3. Each CDR3 protein gets one entry after TCRdb re-called the reads with MiXCR. Of around 200,000 distinct CDR3 sequences listed, 40% to 50% are singletons.

The chain employs TRBV10-3 and TRBJ2-3; TRBD2 might be the D (6 bases). The clonotype was recovered from a human donor with aplastic anemia. The sequencing sample was made of sorted CD4+, CD8+, or CD8+CD57+ T cells (not recorded which) from PBMCs. In DNA, the CDR3 is TGTGCCAGCTGCACTAGCCGCACAGATACGCAGTATTTT. It is translated as CASCTSRTDTQYF.